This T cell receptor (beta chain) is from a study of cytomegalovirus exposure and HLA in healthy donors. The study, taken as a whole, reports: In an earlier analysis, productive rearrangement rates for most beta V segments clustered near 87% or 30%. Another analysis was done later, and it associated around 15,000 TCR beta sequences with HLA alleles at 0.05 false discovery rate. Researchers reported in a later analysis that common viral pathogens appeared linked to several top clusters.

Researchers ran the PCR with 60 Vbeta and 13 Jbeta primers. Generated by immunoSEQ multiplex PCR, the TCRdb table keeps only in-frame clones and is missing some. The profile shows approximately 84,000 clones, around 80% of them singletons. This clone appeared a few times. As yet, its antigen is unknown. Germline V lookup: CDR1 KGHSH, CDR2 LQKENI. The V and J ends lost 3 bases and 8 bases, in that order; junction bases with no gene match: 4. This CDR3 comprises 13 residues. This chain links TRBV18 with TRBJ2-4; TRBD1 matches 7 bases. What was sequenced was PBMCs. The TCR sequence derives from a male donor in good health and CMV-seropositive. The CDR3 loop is CASSPNDRDIQYF. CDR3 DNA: TGTGCCAGCTCACCTAACGACAGGGACATTCAGTACTTC.